Described below is a single TCR beta chain sequence and its context. The entry originates in a study of blood T cell repertoires in COVID-19. Study overall: The United States, Italy and Spain were the sources of the acute and convalescent COVID-19 samples. T cells, B-cell-depleted T cells, or PBMCs provided the cDNA or gDNA that served as material.

Some clones are missing from TCRdb's copy, which holds only in-frame ones; the method was immunoSEQ multiplex PCR. Counted here are around 15,000 clones, about 88% occurring once; the ten biggest clones make up 10% to 15%. This CDR3 region has 15 residues. Losses at the gene ends were 0 bases for V and 6 bases for J; bases not matched to a gene: 4. The germline gives CDR1 SGHRS, CDR2 YFSETQ. The sequenced sample was peripheral blood. This TCR was recovered from a human donor in a cohort sampled during active COVID-19. The chain couples TRBV5-1 to TRBJ2-2, with 8 bases lining up with TRBD1. The CDR3 nucleotides read TGCGCCAGCAGCTTGGGACAGGGGACCGCCGGGGAGCTGTTTTTT. It specifies CASSLGQGTAGELFF. Using reference TRBV5-1 and TRBJ2-2 for the parts outside the CDR3, the full variable domain is KAGVTQTPRYLIKTRGQQVTLSCSPISGHRSVSWYQQTPGQGLQFLFEYFSETQRNKGNFPGRFSGRQFSNSRSEMNVSTLELGDSALYLCASSLGQGTAGELFFGEGSRLTVL.